This T cell receptor beta chain was profiled in a study of cytomegalovirus exposure and HLA in healthy donors. This clone was seen a few times. CDR1 and CDR2 (germline): SEHNR, FQNEAQ (reference sequence). With V trimmed by 8 bases and J by 4 bases, 6 bases remained unmatched. This CDR3 region has 13 residues. The PCR had 60 Vbeta and 13 Jbeta primers. Sequenced by immunoSEQ multiplex PCR; TCRdb stores in-frame clones only, minus some. The table includes just over 150,000 clones, around 82% detected once. The sequence derives from a woman in her fifties or sixties in good health and CMV-seropositive. The genes are TRBV7-9 and TRBJ2-3; TRBD2 matches at 7 bases. The sequenced sample consisted of PBMCs. The CDR3 here is CASGLRGADTQYF. In nucleotides, the CDR3 is TGTGCCAGCGGGCTCCGGGGGGCAGATACGCAGTATTTT.